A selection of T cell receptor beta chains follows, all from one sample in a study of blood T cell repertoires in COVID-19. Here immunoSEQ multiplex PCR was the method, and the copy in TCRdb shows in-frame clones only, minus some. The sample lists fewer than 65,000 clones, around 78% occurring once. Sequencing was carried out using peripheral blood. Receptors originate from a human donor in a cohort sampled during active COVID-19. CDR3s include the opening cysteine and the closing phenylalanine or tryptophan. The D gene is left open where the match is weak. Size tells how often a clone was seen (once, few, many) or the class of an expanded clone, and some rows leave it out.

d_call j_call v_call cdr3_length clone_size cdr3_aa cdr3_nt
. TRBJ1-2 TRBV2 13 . CASSETGGHGYTF TGTGCCAGCAGTGAGACGGGGGGGCATGGCTACACCTTC
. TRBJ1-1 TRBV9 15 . CASSVGGVSMSEAFF TGTGCCAGCAGCGTAGGCGGGGTTAGTATGTCTGAAGCTTTCTTT
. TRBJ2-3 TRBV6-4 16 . CASSDAGWGGTDTQYF TGTGCCAGCAGTGACGCCGGCTGGGGAGGCACAGATACGCAGTATTTT
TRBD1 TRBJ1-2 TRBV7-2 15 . CASSLGQGANYGYTF TGTGCCAGCAGCCTGGGACAGGGGGCTAACTATGGCTACACCTTC
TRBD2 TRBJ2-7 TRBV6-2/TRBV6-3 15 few CASSYKIGGVNEQYF TGTGCCAGCAGTTACAAGATTGGGGGGGTCAACGAGCAGTACTTC
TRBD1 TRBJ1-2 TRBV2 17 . CASSARDRGGSYYGYTF TGTGCCAGCAGTGCCCGGGACAGGGGAGGGTCTTACTATGGCTACACCTTC
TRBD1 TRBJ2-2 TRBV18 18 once CASSPPTYRGANTGELFF TGTGCCAGCTCACCACCCACCTACAGGGGCGCTAACACCGGGGAGCTGTTTTTT
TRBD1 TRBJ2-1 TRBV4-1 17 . CASSLRDRGSSYNEQFF TGCGCCAGCAGCCTTAGGGACAGGGGGAGCTCCTACAATGAGCAGTTCTTC
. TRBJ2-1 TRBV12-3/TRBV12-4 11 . CASSLVGEQFF TGTGCCAGCAGTCTGGTCGGGGAGCAGTTCTTC
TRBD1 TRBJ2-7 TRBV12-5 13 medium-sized CASGPGQAYEQYF TGTGCTAGTGGTCCGGGACAGGCCTACGAGCAGTACTTC
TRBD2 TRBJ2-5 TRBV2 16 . CASTGLAGGRQETQYF TGTGCCAGCACGGGACTAGCGGGGGGGCGCCAAGAGACCCAGTACTTC
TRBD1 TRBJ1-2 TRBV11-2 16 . CASSLVGRQGNYGYTF TGTGCCAGCAGCTTGGTCGGTAGACAGGGGAACTATGGCTACACCTTC
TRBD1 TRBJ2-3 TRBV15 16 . CATSRRTGGGTDTQYF TGTGCCACCAGCAGAAGAACAGGGGGCGGCACAGATACGCAGTATTTT
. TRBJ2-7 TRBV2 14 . CASSEETSSYEQYF TGTGCCAGCAGTGAAGAGACAAGCTCCTACGAGCAGTACTTC
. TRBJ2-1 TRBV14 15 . CASSQGSGSYNEQFF TGTGCCAGCAGCCAAGGAAGCGGATCCTACAATGAGCAGTTCTTC
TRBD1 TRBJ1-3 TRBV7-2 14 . CASGQGTSGNTIYF TGTGCCAGCGGACAGGGGACCTCTGGAAACACCATATATTTT
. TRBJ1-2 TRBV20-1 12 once CSASLRVYGYTF TGCAGTGCTAGTCTCAGGGTATATGGCTACACCTTC
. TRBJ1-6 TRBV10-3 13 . CAISVPGASPLHF TGTGCCATCAGTGTGCCAGGGGCTTCACCCCTCCACTTT
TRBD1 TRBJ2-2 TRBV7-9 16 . CASSLGGTANTGELFF TGTGCCAGCAGCTTAGGTGGGACAGCCAACACCGGGGAGCTGTTTTTT
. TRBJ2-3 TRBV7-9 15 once CASSLASTREVTQYF TGTGCCAGCAGCTTAGCCTCAACTAGGGAGGTTACGCAGTATTTT
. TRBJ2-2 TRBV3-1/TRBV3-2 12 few CASSQVMGELFF TGTGCCAGCAGCCAAGTCATGGGGGAGCTGTTTTTT
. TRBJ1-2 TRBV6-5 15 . CASSWGSGGLYGYTF TGTGCCAGCAGCTGGGGGAGCGGGGGCCTCTATGGCTACACCTTC
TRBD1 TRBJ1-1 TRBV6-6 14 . CASSPDRSYTEAFF TGTGCCAGCAGCCCGGACAGGTCCTACACTGAAGCTTTCTTT
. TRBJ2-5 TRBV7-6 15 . CASSLARVMKETQYF TGTGCCAGCAGCTTAGCGCGGGTCATGAAGGAGACCCAGTACTTC
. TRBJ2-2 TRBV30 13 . CAWTTGNTGELFF TGTGCCTGGACCACAGGAAACACCGGGGAGCTGTTTTTT
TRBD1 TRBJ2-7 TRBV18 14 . CASSRGQGNYEQYF TGTGCCAGCTCACGGGGACAGGGGAACTACGAGCAGTACTTC
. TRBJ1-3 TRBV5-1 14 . CASSLQESGNTIYF TGCGCCAGCAGCTTACAGGAGTCTGGAAACACCATATATTTT
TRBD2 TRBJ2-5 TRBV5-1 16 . CASSSGGLAGQETQYF TGCGCCAGCAGCTCCGGTGGACTAGCGGGGCAAGAGACCCAGTACTTC
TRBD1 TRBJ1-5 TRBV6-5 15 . CASRPTGGAAQPQHF TGTGCCAGCAGGCCAACAGGGGGCGCAGCTCAGCCCCAGCATTTT
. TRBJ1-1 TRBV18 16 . CASSPPRRLMNTEAFF TGTGCCAGCTCACCACCGAGGCGGCTTATGAACACTGAAGCTTTCTTT